This T cell receptor (beta chain) was identified during a study of molecular identifiers for immune sequencing clone quantification. TCRdb processed the PCR reads anew with MiXCR; each CDR3 protein has one entry. Counted here are approximately 93,000 distinct CDR3 sequences, roughly 23% occurring once; the ten biggest clones make up around 0.77%. About this clonotype itself: The antigen remains unidentified.

Investigators produced naive CD8 libraries from roughly 20,000 to 1,000,000 sorted cells, drawing on 10%, 30% or 50% RNA. Sorting was used to obtain naive CD8 T cells (CD8+CD4-CCR7+CD45RA+). The CDR3 sequence is 17 residues long. Study-level results: Clones above 20 RNA copies contained over 98% of effector molecules but under 1% of naive ones. Reports indicate spiked Jurkat TCR RNA from one cell could be found among roughly 950,000 naive cells.

The sample was naive CD8+ T cells from blood, with Jurkat cell RNA spiked in. Subset meaning: FACS-sorted CD8+CD4-CCR7+CD45RA+ naive T cells. The chain has TRBV7-5 and TRBJ1-4; the DNA was not compared with TRBD1, the D call given in the table. TRBV7-5 is classified as a pseudogene. The sequence was collected from a human donor in good health. Some libraries in this study had Jurkat cell RNA spiked in. Written as DNA, the CDR3 is TGTATCTCCGTGCCAGCAGCTTCGAGACAGGGGACGGAAAAACTGTTTTTT. This encodes CISVPAASRQGTEKLFF.